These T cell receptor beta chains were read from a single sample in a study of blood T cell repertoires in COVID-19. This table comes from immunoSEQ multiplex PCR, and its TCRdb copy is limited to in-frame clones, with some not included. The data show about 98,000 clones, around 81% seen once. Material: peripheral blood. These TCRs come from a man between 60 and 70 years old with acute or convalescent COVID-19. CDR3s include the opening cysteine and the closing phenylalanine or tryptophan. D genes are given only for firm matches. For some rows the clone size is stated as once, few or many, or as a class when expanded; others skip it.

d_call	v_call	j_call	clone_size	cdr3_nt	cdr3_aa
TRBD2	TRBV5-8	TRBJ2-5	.	TGTGCCAGCAGCCCGGGGGGACTAGCGGGGGGAGAGACCCAGTACTTC	CASSPGGLAGGETQYF
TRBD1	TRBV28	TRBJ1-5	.	TGTGCCAGCAGGACAAAGGACAGGAGGGTATTGAGGAGCAATCAGCCCCAGCATTTT	CASRTKDRRVLRSNQPQHF
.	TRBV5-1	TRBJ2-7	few	TGCGCCAGCGTCTTAGAGAACAGACCCTACGAGCAGTACTTC	CASVLENRPYEQYF
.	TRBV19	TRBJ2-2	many	TGTGTGACTGCAGGGTCACCGAACACCGGGGAGCTGTTTTTT	CVTAGSPNTGELFF
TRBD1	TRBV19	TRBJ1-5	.	TGTGCCAGTATAAGTAGGGACAGCGAGTTTAATCAGCCCCAGCATTTT	CASISRDSEFNQPQHF
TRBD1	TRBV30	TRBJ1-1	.	TGTGCCTGGACTCCCGGACAGGGCAGGACTGAAGCTTTCTTT	CAWTPGQGRTEAFF
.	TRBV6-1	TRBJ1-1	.	TGTGCCAGCAGTGAAGCTCCTCAGGGTGGGACTGAAGCTTTCTTT	CASSEAPQGGTEAFF
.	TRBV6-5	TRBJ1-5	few	TGTGCCAGCAGCAAGGGACACTATAGCAATCAGCCCCAGCATTTT	CASSKGHYSNQPQHF
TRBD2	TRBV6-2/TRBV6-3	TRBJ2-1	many	TGTGCCAGCAGCCCCCCGCGAGGGAGGGTTAATGAGCAGTTCTTC	CASSPPRGRVNEQFF
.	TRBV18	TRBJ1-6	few	TGTGCCAGCTCACCAGGGCTGGTGGATAATTCACCCCTCCACTTT	CASSPGLVDNSPLHF
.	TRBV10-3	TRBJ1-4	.	TGTGCCACCAGGCCGGGGTCATATGAAAAACTGTTTTTT	CATRPGSYEKLFF
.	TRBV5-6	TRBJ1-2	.	TGTGCCAGCAGCTTGGCTAGCTATGGCTACACCTTC	CASSLASYGYTF
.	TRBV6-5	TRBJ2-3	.	TGTGCCAGCATTCGGACTTGGGATACGCAGTATTTT	CASIRTWDTQYF
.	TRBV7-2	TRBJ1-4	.	TGTGCCAGCAGCCCCCGTAGGGAGGTATGGGCGAATGAAAAACTGTTTTTT	CASSPRREVWANEKLFF
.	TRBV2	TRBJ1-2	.	TGTGCCAGCAGTGAAGTGATATTCGGTGGCTACACCTTC	CASSEVIFGGYTF
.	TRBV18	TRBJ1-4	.	TGTGCCAGCTCACCCCAGGGCACGGCTAATGAAAAACTGTTTTTT	CASSPQGTANEKLFF
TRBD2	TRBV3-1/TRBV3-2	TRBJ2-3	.	TGTGCCAGCAGCCGCACGGGGGGGGGCACAGATACGCAGTATTTT	CASSRTGGGTDTQYF
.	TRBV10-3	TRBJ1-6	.	TGTGCCATTAAGGAGCTCGGTGATTCACCCCTCCACTTT	CAIKELGDSPLHF
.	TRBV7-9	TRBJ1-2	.	TGTGCCAGCAGCGCCCTTATCGGTATGGGCTACACCTTC	CASSALIGMGYTF
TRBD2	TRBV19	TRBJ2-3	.	TGTGCCAGTAGTGGCGGGGGTGCTAGCACAGATACGCAGTATTTT	CASSGGGASTDTQYF
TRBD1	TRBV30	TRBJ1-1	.	TGTGCCTGGAATACAGGGGCGGCGGGAGCTTTCTTT	CAWNTGAAGAFF
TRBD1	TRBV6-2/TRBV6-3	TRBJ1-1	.	TGTGCCAGCAGCTATAGAACAGGGGGCGCGGACACTGAAGCTTTCTTT	CASSYRTGGADTEAFF
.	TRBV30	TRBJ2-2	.	TGTGCCCGGAAAGCCAGGGGTCGTAACACCGGGGAGCTGTTTTTT	CARKARGRNTGELFF
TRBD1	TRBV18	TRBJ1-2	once	TGTGCCAGCTCACAGCAGACAGGGGAGGATGGCTACACCTTC	CASSQQTGEDGYTF
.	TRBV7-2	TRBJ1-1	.	TGTGCCAGCAGCTTATGGCAATTTCCAGGGATGAACACTGAAGCTTTCTTT	CASSLWQFPGMNTEAFF
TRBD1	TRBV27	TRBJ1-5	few	TGTGCCAGCAGTCCCCGACAGGGGATACTCGATCAGCCCCAGCATTTT	CASSPRQGILDQPQHF
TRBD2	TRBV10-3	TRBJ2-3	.	TGTGCCTCGAGGACTAGCGGGAGTTCGACAGATACGCAGTATTTT	CASRTSGSSTDTQYF
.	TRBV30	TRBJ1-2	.	TGTGCCTGGAGTTCCACAGGTCTTGGAGGCTACACCTTC	CAWSSTGLGGYTF
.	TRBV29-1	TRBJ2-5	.	TGCAGCGTTGTCGGGGGAGAAGAGACCCAGTACTTC	CSVVGGEETQYF
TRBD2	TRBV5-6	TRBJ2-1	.	TGTGCCAGCAGCTCCAGCCTAGCGGGAGGGCAGGACAATGAGCAGTTCTTC	CASSSSLAGGQDNEQFF
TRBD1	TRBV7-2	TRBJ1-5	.	TGTGCCAGCATAGACAGGGTCGGCAATCAGCCCCAGCATTTT	CASIDRVGNQPQHF